The 16 T cell receptor beta chains below all came from one sample that was sequenced in a study of brain T cells in children with intractable seizures. TCRdb keeps only in-frame clones here, not all; method: immunoSEQ multiplex PCR. Of about 80,000 clones detected, about 93% appear once; the ten largest clones hold around 24%. Source: peripheral blood, taken at surgery. All receptors derive from a girl aged 2-10 years with Rasmussen encephalitis and intractable seizures.

This clone has just a few counts. V gene TRBV27 combines with J gene TRBJ1-1, with D uncertain. Germline CDR1 is MNHEY and CDR2 is SMNVEV (reference sequence). The CDR3 length is 13 residues. Trimming pared 3 bases from V and 2 bases from J, leaving 7 bases between. CDR3 loop: CASSFAANTEAFF. The DNA of the CDR3 is TGTGCCAGCAGTTTCGCGGCAAACACTGAAGCTTTCTTT.

This clone appeared a single time. The chain links TRBV7-6 to TRBJ2-5, with D perhaps TRBD2 (6 bases). Germline V gives CDR1 SGHVS, CDR2 FNYEAQ. The CDR3 has 19 residues. Deletions cut 2 bases from V and 2 bases from J, with 24 bases between. The CDR3 loop reads CASSLTLRLPGAGQETQYF. The CDR3 DNA reads TGTGCCAGCAGCTTAACGCTCCGACTTCCCGGCGCGGGGCAAGAGACCCAGTACTTC.

This chain joins TRBV27 and TRBJ2-7; 9 bases are a match to TRBD2. Trimming took 6 bases from V and 2 from J; bases not matched to a gene: 8. The CDR3 sequence is 15 residues long. From germline, CDR1 is MNHEY and CDR2 SMNVEV (reference sequence). CDR3 protein: CASRQKRGATYEQYF. The CDR3 nucleotides are TGTGCCAGCAGGCAGAAGCGGGGGGCCACCTACGAGCAGTACTTC.

The J gene is TRBJ2-1, the V gene TRBV2, with 11 bases fitting TRBD2. The V gene end was trimmed by 8 bases and the J gene end by 4 bases; junction bases not matched to a gene: 1. This CDR3 has 13 residues. CDR1 and CDR2 (germline): SNHLY, FYNNEI. CDR3 sequence (DNA): TGTGCCAGCCTAGCGGGGGGTTACAATGAGCAGTTCTTC. Translating it yields CASLAGGYNEQFF.

The chain employs TRBV29-1 and TRBJ2-3, with 8 bases lining up with TRBD1. Germline V gene data show CDR1 as SQVTM and CDR2 as ANQGSEA. V lost 5 bases, J lost 2 bases, and 9 bases stayed unmatched. This CDR3 has 15 amino acids. CDR3 region: CSVNGQGSATDTQYF. The CDR3, as DNA: TGCAGCGTTAACGGACAGGGATCAGCCACAGATACGCAGTATTTT.

The chain uses TRBV3-1 (or the pseudogene TRBV3-2) and TRBJ1-3; D is possibly TRBD1 (5 bases). Germline lookup yields CDR1 LGHDT and CDR2 YNNKEL (reference sequence). The length of the CDR3 is 14 residues. Trimming pared 4 bases from V and 5 bases from J, leaving 12 bases between. The CDR3 spells CASSRGGIRNTIYF. The CDR3 DNA reads as TGTGCCAGCAGCCGTGGGGGGATTCGAAACACCATATATTTT.

The rearrangement links TRBV2 to TRBJ2-7; D call uncertain. Per the germline V gene, CDR1 is SNHLY and CDR2 is FYNNEI. The CDR3 length is 13 residues. Trimming cost V 0 bases and J 3 bases, with 6 bases left between them. Here the CDR3 reads CASSEALDYEQYF. The CDR3 DNA follows: TGTGCCAGCAGTGAAGCGCTTGACTACGAGCAGTACTTC.

V gene TRBV30 combines with J gene TRBJ1-6, with D possibly TRBD1 on 5 matching bases. Trimming cost V 5 bases and J 4 bases, with 12 bases left between them. This CDR3 spans 14 amino acids. The germline gives CDR1 GTSNPN, CDR2 SVGIG (reference sequence). Here the CDR3 DNA reads TGTGCCTGGGGGGCCTCCCGTTATAATTCACCCCTCCACTTT. This encodes CAWGASRYNSPLHF.

This chain connects TRBV19 to TRBJ2-3; the match to TRBD1 covers 8 bases. Trimming removed 4 bases from V and 0 bases from J; junction bases left unmatched: 3. There are 15 residues in the CDR3. Germline CDR1 reads LNHDA; CDR2 reads SQIVND (reference sequence). As DNA, the CDR3 is TGTGCCAGTAGTAAGACAGGGGACAGCACAGATACGCAGTATTTT. It encodes CASSKTGDSTDTQYF. The full variable domain, in which reference TRBV19 and TRBJ2-3 provide the parts outside the CDR3, is DGGITQSPKYLFRKEGQNVTLSCEQNLNHDAMYWYRQDPGQGLRLIYYSQIVNDFQKGDIAEGYSVSREKKESFPLTVTSAQKNPTAFYLCASSKTGDSTDTQYFGPGTRLTVL.

The V and J genes are TRBV7-2 and TRBJ2-3; D remains unclear. Germline V lookup: CDR1 SGHTA, CDR2 FQGNSA. The CDR3 totals 11 residues. V lost 5 bases, J lost 3 bases, and 3 bases lay in between. CDR3 DNA: TGTGCCAGCAGCCCTACAGATACGCAGTATTTT. It codes for CASSPTDTQYF. Full variable domain (missing parts from reference TRBV7-2 and TRBJ2-3): GAGVSQSPSNKVTEKGKDVELRCDPISGHTALYWYRQSLGQGLEFLIYFQGNSAPDKSGLPSDRFSAERTGGSVSTLTIQRTQQEDSAVYLCASSPTDTQYFGPGTRLTVL.

This clone was picked up one time. J is TRBJ2-1 and V is TRBV24-1; 16 bases are a match to TRBD2. The CDR3 has 18 amino acids. From germline, CDR1 is KGHDR and CDR2 SFDVKD. Trimming took 1 base from V and 4 from J; bases not matched to a gene: 3. CDR3 residues: CATSDLGTSGREYNEQFF. The CDR3 coding sequence is TGTGCCACCAGTGATTTAGGGACTAGCGGGAGGGAGTACAATGAGCAGTTCTTC.

This clone was seen only a few times. This chain links TRBV7-6 with TRBJ1-1, with 9 bases matching TRBD1. V lost 5 bases to trimming and J lost 1 base; unmatched junction nucleotides: 5. Germline CDR1 SGHVS, CDR2 FNYEAQ. The CDR3 contains 15 residues. CDR3 sequence: CASSHIQGANTEAFF. The CDR3 nucleotides read TGTGCCAGCAGCCACATACAGGGGGCGAACACTGAAGCTTTCTTT.

This chain uses TRBV2 with TRBJ1-2, with TRBD1 identical over 8 bases. J gave up 4 bases and V 7 bases, and 5 bases lay outside the gene matches. CDR1 and CDR2 (germline): SNHLY, FYNNEI. This CDR3 contains 13 residues. The DNA for the CDR3 is TGTGCCAGCAAAGAGACAGGGGCCTATGGCTACACCTTC. It yields the protein CASKETGAYGYTF.

CDR3 residues: CAISGGPGNTIYF. In nucleotides, the CDR3 is TGTGCCATCAGTGGGGGTCCTGGAAACACCATATATTTT. V is TRBV10-3 and J is TRBJ1-3; D gene uncertain. Germline lookup yields CDR1 ENHRY and CDR2 SYGVKD. The V gene lost 4 bases and the J gene lost 2 bases, with 6 bases spanning the gap. This CDR3 is 13 amino acids long.

The rearrangement joins TRBV28 to TRBJ1-5, with D uncertain. Trimming took 6 bases from V and 4 from J, leaving 7 bases between them. The germline gives CDR1 MDHEN, CDR2 SYDVKM. The CDR3 sequence is 12 residues long. The CDR3 loop is CASRVANQPQHF. CDR3 in DNA: TGTGCCAGCAGGGTAGCAAATCAGCCCCAGCATTTT.

V and J are TRBV9 and TRBJ2-1, with D maybe TRBD2 (6 bases). The V end lost 0 bases, the J end lost 0 bases, and 13 bases lay between the germline ends. Germline V CDR1 and CDR2: SGDLS, YYNGEE. The CDR3 extends over 17 amino acids. CDR3 amino acids: CASSVEGSGSSYNEQFF. The CDR3 region has the DNA TGTGCCAGCAGCGTAGAAGGTAGCGGTAGCTCCTACAATGAGCAGTTCTTC.